Ten or more counts support the clone carrying this T cell receptor beta chain. Antigen: not known. The data were taken from a study of T cells in Graves' hyperthyroidism and ophthalmopathy. The CDR3 spans 14 residues. The V and J ends lost 0 bases and 2 bases respectively, with 9 bases between them. Germline V gene lookup returns CDR1 GTSNPN and CDR2 SVGIG (reference sequence). Researchers defined stable Graves' hyperthyroidism as no ophthalmopathy progression within 18 months. Each patient was aged 18 to 65 and had newly diagnosed hyperthyroidism of under 2 months' duration. Study-wide findings and caveats: In validation, the model predicted ophthalmopathy. These predictions came a median roughly 7.1 months before onset.

Amplified TCR beta CDR3 regions came from RNA transcripts. The HTBI primer set drove a first-round RT-PCR of the TCR CDR3. Each CDR3 protein is one row after TCRdb ran MiXCR on the multiplex PCR reads. The table shows about 700,000 distinct CDR3 sequences, with approximately 15% occurring only once. The sample was blood. The chain couples TRBV30 to TRBJ2-3; D unresolved. The TCR was taken from a woman aged 18 to 35 with Graves' hyperthyroidism. The chain's CDR3 is CAWSVGPYTDTQYF. The CDR3 nucleotides are TGTGCCTGGAGTGTAGGACCCTACACAGATACGCAGTATTTT.